This TCR beta chain was sequenced for a study of cytomegalovirus exposure and HLA in healthy donors. With 60 Vbeta and 13 Jbeta primers, the PCR was carried out. Profiled with immunoSEQ multiplex PCR; TCRdb holds only in-frame clones, not every one. The table records around 120,000 clones, 50% to 70% of them present only once. Germline V gene sequence: CDR1 SEHNR, CDR2 FQNEAQ (reference sequence). With 5 bases removed from V and 4 bases from J, the gap between germline ends came to 14 bases. The CDR3 is 15 amino acids. In this sample, this clone turned up a few times. The chain carries TRBV7-9 and TRBJ2-2; possible D gene TRBD1, 5 bases. This clonotype was obtained from a woman aged 40 to 50 in good health and CMV-seropositive. Sequencing was performed on PBMCs. The CDR3 nucleotides read TGTGCCAGCAGCGCCTCGGGCAGGGCCACCGGGGAGCTGTTTTTT. This sequence encodes CASSASGRATGELFF.